The present T cell receptor (beta chain) was sequenced within a study of cytomegalovirus exposure and HLA in healthy donors (TCRdb year 2017). Notes on the research overall: An earlier analysis of around 600 of the donors reported about 250 Gb of sequence data and some 100 million unique TCR beta sequences from 150 million to 200 million T cells. An early release that covered fewer than 750 HLA-typed donors contained about 300 gigabases of sequencing data and tens of millions of unique TCR sequences. Of the roughly 420 genotyped donors, 81% were placed in the genetic ancestry cluster associated with self-reported Caucasian donors. The study aimed to test whether cataloging public T cell receptors could reveal signatures of past pathogen exposure. The study profiled the T cell repertoires of hundreds of subjects by immunosequencing and related them to cytomegalovirus serostatus. In addition to the first cohort of around 670 subjects, a separate validation cohort of 120 different subjects was used. High-throughput TCR immunosequencing, statistical association of individual TCRs with disease status, and machine learning were combined to predict cytomegalovirus infection status. A later analysis re-analyzed previously published TCR beta repertoires from 500 to 700 donors and added high-resolution HLA genotyping to study TCR occurrence patterns. The later analysis used no new phenotypic data to find candidate immune exposures, relying instead on TCR beta sequences and their occurrence across donors. An earlier analysis of 587 of the donors used high-throughput TCR beta sequencing to judge whether each TCR beta V gene segment behaved as functional or pseudogenic. Alongside the repertoire data, information on donor age, sex, ethnicity and CMV serostatus was compiled. In a later genetic analysis, genome-wide SNP genotypes for about 65% of the roughly 700 donors were used, and that subset was treated as a discovery cohort. All discovery cohort repertoires had been generated using a single sequencing platform. Both class I and class II loci were covered by HLA typing, at four-digit resolution. The number of typed donors differed by locus: roughly 629-640 for A, B, C, DRB1 and DQB1; roughly 510 for DQA1; 606 for DPA1; and around 490 for DPB1. Four to six DR-DQ haplotypes were handled as single units for association and clustering, since linkage in the cohort was strong. Across about 370 genotyped donors of the cohort, an average of about 240,000 unique TCR beta nucleotide sequences per donor were sequenced, and about a sixth of those sequences were non-productive. The study at large found these results: A further reported finding was that TCR beta sequences accurately predicted the HLA-A and HLA-B alleles for most subjects in the first cohort. Correlated functional status among segregating V segments might reflect linkage disequilibrium, but an unknown experimental factor could not be ruled out. Assigning TCR associations to individual alleles was difficult when HLA alleles, especially DR and DQ, strongly co-occurred. In a later analysis, around 15,000 TCR beta sequences were associated with specific HLA alleles at a false discovery rate of 0.05. Broadly in line with IMGT annotations, most TCR beta V segments showed up in productive rearrangements about 87% or about 30% of the time in an earlier analysis of 587 of the donors. Seventeen rarely observed V segments, including chromosome 9 orphons, were excluded from the earlier analysis of a few hundred of the donors because counts were too low. A later genetic analysis reported fewer N-insertions in productive TCRs among donors in an Asian-associated ancestry cluster than the roughly 670-donor mean. A total of fewer than 200 TCR beta chains were listed by the study as associated with cytomegalovirus. Several of the top co-occurrence clusters appeared to be linked to parvovirus B19, influenza, CMV and Epstein-Barr virus, according to a later analysis. The authors suggested that the approach could potentially be generalized to other disease states and immunological phenotypes. A group of highly shared sequence variants was considered likely to be a technical artifact of the sequencing pipeline. For the cohort, immune exposure information was limited to CMV serostatus. A later analysis found that most CMV-associated TCR beta chains appeared HLA-restricted, with HLA associations seemingly driven largely by CMV exposure. Most TCR sequences were observed very rarely across donors, whereas some public TCRs were present in many individuals. A later analysis found that TCR association rates varied across HLA loci, with DRB1 alleles showing the most associated TCRs and HLA-C alleles the fewest. Because HLA typing was unavailable for some donors at each locus, only the typed subset was used in association tests. Some IMGT-functional V segments, including TRBV6-2 and TRBV6-3, could not be told apart with the 87-base-pair reads, so those segments were excluded. The cohort was sequenced for TCR beta chains only, and without alpha or paired-chain data the features that could be detected were limited. In a later genetic analysis, a missense DCLRE1C variant was associated with V-gene and J-gene trimming of TCR beta chains, and the association was replicated in an independent cohort. Cytomegalovirus status was reported to be diagnosed by the classifier with high specificity and sensitivity in both the original and validation cohorts. Compared with equally common non-associated chains, HLA-associated TCR beta chains in a later analysis were more clonally expanded and had lower generation probabilities. The presence/absence analyses assumed that sequencing depth was roughly uniform across donors, and that assumption may not be true. Three of the identified cytomegalovirus-associated TCR beta chains were confirmed in vitro to be specific for cytomegalovirus antigens.

This clone is a singleton in its sample. What this receptor recognizes is not known. No base qualities exist here, and no much larger clone lies one base off it. Library preparation was by the immunoSEQ multiplex PCR assay. A mixture of 60 forward primers for TCR Vbeta segments and 13 reverse primers for TCR Jbeta segments was used in the multiplex PCR. A multiplex PCR assay on genomic DNA amplified the CDR3 region of rearranged TCR beta genes. Amplified TCR beta libraries were sequenced as 87-base-pair reads on the Illumina HiSeq System. Concerning the study's data processing: Across the 670 or so repertoires, a later analysis counted roughly 84 million unique TCR beta chains, roughly 11 million of which were shared by at least two donors. A nearest-neighbor algorithm error-corrected the raw reads and collapsed the reads into unique sequences, merging closely related sequences to remove PCR and sequencing errors. To assign V, D and J gene segments, CDR3 sequences were aligned to IMGT reference sequences. For a sequence to be retained, a match of at least six nucleotides was required to both a V gene segment and a J gene segment. A rearrangement counted as productive if the CDR3 had no stop codons and remained in frame with V and J, and every other rearrangement counted as non-productive. CDR3 was defined by IMGT convention, running from the second conserved V-encoded cysteine to the conserved J-encoded phenylalanine. The earlier analysis of about 610 of the donors excluded any sequence lacking an unambiguous match to a single V gene segment. An earlier analysis of a few hundred of the donors called V segments functional above 56.7% productive rearrangements and segregating when the between-donor standard deviation exceeded 5%. A statistical classification framework was developed to diagnose cytomegalovirus status using the catalog of TCR beta chain sequences. A later analysis assigned V and J genes by comparing TCR nucleotide sequences with IMGT/GENE-DB human TR gene sequences. Using the TCRdist pipeline, a later analysis assigned CDR3 sequences along with most-parsimonious VDJ recombination scenarios. In a later analysis, every TCR beta chain was defined by the combination of its CDR3 amino acid sequence and its V-gene family, and reads without a unique V-gene family were dropped. To address suspected cross-contamination and a sequencing artifact, a later analysis removed several hundred highly shared, low-generation-probability nucleotide sequences. In a later analysis, a clonal expansion index was calculated for each public chain from normalized within-repertoire ranks of inferred template counts. In a later analysis, generation probabilities were computed using a VDJ recombination model fitted to out-of-frame rearrangements, and the results were checked against IGoR. In a later analysis, hypergeometric tests were used to score TCR-TCR, TCR-HLA and TCR-CMV co-occurrence, with a repertoire-size bias correction applied to TCR pairs. False discovery rates were estimated in a later analysis by permuting HLA or CMV assignments 20 times. In a later analysis, co-occurring TCRs were grouped using DBSCAN, with TCRdist sequence similarity added in when clustering inside HLA-allele-positive subsets. For co-occurrence clustering, repertoires with fewer than 30,000 or more than 120,000 public chains were excluded, along with about five repertoires with anomalous nucleotide sharing. TCRdb's version of the immuneACCESS table is confined to in-frame rearrangements and falls short of the full clone set. An unresolved V gene accounts for under half of the shortfall where checked; the remainder is of unknown origin. The D gene and trimming were derived from the DNA, and the V and J assignments and clone size from that table. In this sample the table shows around 140,000 clones, roughly four fifths of which occur a single time. Roughly 2.1% of the sample lies in the top ten.

Unmatched junction bases come to 5, with V trimmed by 9 bases and J by 4 bases. The CDR3 measures 12 amino acids from cysteine to phenylalanine. Only the CDR3 part of the read is kept: 36 bases, read in frame from the first base. According to the germline V gene, CDR1 reads MNHEY and CDR2 reads SVGAGI. In total, roughly 670 healthy bone marrow donors made up the cohort. Cohort members were all nominally healthy when sampled, although unrecorded immune exposures were likely present. The donor tested CMV seronegative, placing the donor among the roughly 350 seronegative members of the cohort. A peripheral blood sample was collected from each donor, and TCR beta sequencing was performed on peripheral blood mononuclear cells. Genomic DNA extraction from the blood cell samples was performed with the Qiagen DNeasy Blood Extraction Kit.

Recombination linked TRBV6-5 to TRBJ1-2, with TRBD1 identical over 7 junction bases. The clonotype was recovered from a woman between 40 and 55 years old in good health and CMV-seronegative. Sequenced material: PBMCs. The sequenced DNA is TGTGCCAGTGGGACAGACGGCTATGGCTACACCTTC. Translated, it reads CASGTDGYGYTF.